The sequence of this TCR beta chain was determined in a study of blood T cells in healthy people across ages. PCR was performed a second time for about 6 to 12 cycles using a sample-barcoded 5' primer and a J-beta primer mix. Each CDR3 protein is one row after TCRdb ran MiXCR on the 5' RACE reads. The data show about a million distinct CDR3 sequences, just over 50% seen once. Sample donors were healthy Caucasian individuals that came from Russia, aged roughly 6 to 100. The extraction recovered at least 5 micrograms of total RNA per sample. CDR3 length: 16 residues. Between the trimmed V and J ends, which lost 5 bases and 11 bases, there was a span of 27 bases. Germline values: CDR1 SGHAT, CDR2 FQNNGV. A few counts support this clonotype.

This TCR was sampled from a woman in her sixties in good health. The chain joins TRBV11-2 to TRBJ2-5; perhaps TRBD2 as D (5 bases). The specimen was blood. CDR3 sequence (DNA): TGTGCCAGCAGCAATACCCGGGCTAGCAGCTACAATGAGCAGTACTTC. Translated: CASSNTRASSYNEQYF. Using reference TRBV11-2 and TRBJ2-5 for the parts outside the CDR3, the full variable domain is EAGVAQSPRYKIIEKRQSVAFWCNPISGHATLYWYQQILGQGPKLLIQFQNNGVVDDSQLPKDRFSAERLKGVDSTLKIQPAKLEDSAVYLCASSNTRASSYNEQYFGPGTRLLVL.